This T cell receptor (beta chain) was documented in a study of blood T cell repertoires in COVID-19. The data were produced by immunoSEQ multiplex PCR, yet TCRdb's version contains in-frame clones alone and is incomplete. The sample holds over 200,000 clones, around 80% seen once. CDR1 and CDR2 (germline): LGHDT, YNNKEL (reference sequence). Trimming cost V 4 bases and J 7 bases, with 13 bases left between them. The length of the CDR3 is 13 residues. Sequenced input: peripheral blood. The clonotype originates from a human donor in a cohort sampled during active COVID-19. The chain is built from TRBV3-1 (or the pseudogene TRBV3-2) and TRBJ2-5, with D possibly being TRBD2 (6 bases). CDR3 amino acids: CASSRTVGGTQYF. The CDR3 DNA follows: TGTGCCAGCAGCCGAACAGTGGGGGGGACCCAGTACTTC.